This T cell receptor beta chain was sequenced in a study of blood T cell repertoires in COVID-19. Clones were sequenced by immunoSEQ multiplex PCR, and TCRdb holds only the in-frame ones, with some missing. The table has 380,000 or so clones, more than 70% seen once. Germline assignment: CDR1 MNHEY and CDR2 SVGAGI. V shed 2 bases and J 5 bases; nucleotides not matched to a gene: 6. The CDR3 totals 16 residues. The rearrangement links TRBV6-5 to TRBJ1-4; TRBD1 matches at 9 bases. Sequencing was done on a sample of peripheral blood. The receptor was isolated from a middle-aged man with acute or convalescent COVID-19. CDR3 loop: CASSYVPGQGNEKLFF. The CDR3 region has the DNA TGTGCCAGCAGTTACGTTCCGGGACAGGGAAATGAAAAACTGTTTTTT.